These T cell receptor beta chains were read from a single sample in a study of beta chain features in type 1 diabetes. The repertoire was sequenced with immunoSEQ multiplex PCR; TCRdb's copy has only in-frame clones and lacks some. The sample lists roughly 260,000 clones; roughly 22% were seen once. The sample taken for sequencing was naive CD4+ T cells from blood. These receptors all come from a middle-aged woman with type 1 diabetes. The CDR3 runs from the conserved cysteine through the conserved F or W. Each record gives: J gene, clone size, V gene, D gene, CDR3 DNA, CDR3 protein. D genes are given only for firm matches. Size is stated for part of the rows, as once, few or many counts, or as a class when the clone is expanded.

TRBJ1-5 . TRBV4-1 . TGCGCCAGCAGCCAGGGGGGGGGTGGTAGCAATCAGCCCCAGCATTTT CASSQGGGGSNQPQHF
TRBJ2-3 . TRBV10-3 . TGTGCCATCAGTGGGCCTAGCGCAGATACGCAGTATTTT CAISGPSADTQYF
TRBJ1-5 . TRBV7-2 . TGTGCCAGCAGCTCGGTAAATCAGCCCCAGCATTTT CASSSVNQPQHF
TRBJ2-5 . TRBV18 . TGTGCCAGCGGGCGGGCAGTTCAAGAGACCCAGTACTTC CASGRAVQETQYF
TRBJ2-2 . TRBV4-2 . TGTGCCAGCAGCCAAATTGACGGGGGAGTAACCGGGGAGCTGTTTTTT CASSQIDGGVTGELFF
TRBJ1-1 . TRBV6-5 . TGTGCCAGCAGTTTGAAATCAGGGTACGTGAACACTGAAGCTTTCTTT CASSLKSGYVNTEAFF
TRBJ1-1 . TRBV2 . TGTGCCAGCAGGGCCTGGACGGGGATTACTGAAGCTTTCTTT CASRAWTGITEAFF
TRBJ1-1 few TRBV7-9 . TGTGCCAGCAGCTTAGAACGGAGGGGAAACACTGAAGCTTTCTTT CASSLERRGNTEAFF
TRBJ1-6 few TRBV4-3 . TGCGCCAGCAGCCAAAGAGTCAGGGGCAATTCACCCCTCCACTTT CASSQRVRGNSPLHF
TRBJ2-5 few TRBV7-2 TRBD2 TGTGCCAGCAGCTCGCGGACTAGCGGGAGAAGGGAGACCCAGTACTTC CASSSRTSGRRETQYF
TRBJ1-1 . TRBV4-1 . TGCGCCAGCAGCCAAAGACAGCTGAACACTGAAGCTTTCTTT CASSQRQLNTEAFF
TRBJ1-2 . TRBV9 . TGTGCCAGCAGCGTAGGCGAGGGCCGGACCTATGGCTACACCTTC CASSVGEGRTYGYTF
TRBJ1-2 few TRBV4-2 . TGTGCCAGCAGCCATGAACGGGGGGAATATGGCTACACCTTC CASSHERGEYGYTF
TRBJ2-5 . TRBV7-6 . TGTGCCAGCCGAGTAGGGCGGGCCGGGGAGACCCAGTACTTC CASRVGRAGETQYF